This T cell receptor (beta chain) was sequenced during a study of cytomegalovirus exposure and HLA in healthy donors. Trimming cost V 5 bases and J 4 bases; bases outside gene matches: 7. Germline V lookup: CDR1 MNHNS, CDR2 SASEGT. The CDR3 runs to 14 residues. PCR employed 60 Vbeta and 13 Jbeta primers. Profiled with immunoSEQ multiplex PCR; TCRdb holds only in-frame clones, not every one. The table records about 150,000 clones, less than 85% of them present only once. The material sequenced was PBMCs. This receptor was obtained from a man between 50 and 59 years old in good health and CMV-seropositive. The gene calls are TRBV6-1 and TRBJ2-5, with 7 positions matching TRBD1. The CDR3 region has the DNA TGTGCCAGCAGTATCGGACAGGTAGGAGAGACCCAGTACTTC. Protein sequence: CASSIGQVGETQYF.